A selection of T cell receptor beta chains follows, all from one sample in a study of shared clonotypes between healthy human individuals. Generated by immunoSEQ multiplex PCR, the TCRdb table keeps only in-frame clones and is missing some. The sample gives almost 750,000 clones, about two thirds of which show up once; under 2% is in the top ten. The sequenced sample consisted of memory CD4+ T cells sorted from blood. These receptors originate from a woman aged 25-40 years in good health. The CDR3 runs from the conserved cysteine through the conserved F or W. The order of the fields is J gene, clone size, D gene, V gene, CDR3 DNA, CDR3 protein. The D gene is left open where the match is weak. Only part of the rows carry a size: once, few, many, or a class if the clone is expanded.

>TRBJ2-2|NA|NA|TRBV6-6
TGTGCCAGCAGTTCCCTCTCGAACACCGGGGAGCTGTTTTTT
CASSSLSNTGELFF
>TRBJ1-3|many|TRBD1|TRBV6-6
TGTGCCAGCAGTGGGACGGACAGGGCAAACACCATATATTTT
CASSGTDRANTIYF
>TRBJ1-5|NA|NA|TRBV27
TGTGCCAGCAGTTTAATGTTCCAGGGACTCACTCATCAGCCCCAGCATTTT
CASSLMFQGLTHQPQHF
>TRBJ1-2|NA|TRBD1|TRBV28
TGTGCCAGCAGTTCCTCCCGGGACAGTAACTATGGCTACACCTTC
CASSSSRDSNYGYTF
>TRBJ2-7|NA|NA|TRBV11-1
TGTGCCAGCAGCTTAGCGTGGGGAGGACGTGAGCAGTACTTC
CASSLAWGGREQYF
>TRBJ2-2|NA|NA|TRBV4-1
TGCGCCAGCAGTCCTTCCGACCACAGGAGCGCGAACACCGGGGAGCTGTTTTTT
CASSPSDHRSANTGELFF
>TRBJ1-1|NA|NA|TRBV2
TGTGCCAGCAGTGAAGGGGGAGGAACTGAAGCTTTCTTT
CASSEGGGTEAFF
>TRBJ2-7|NA|NA|TRBV6-1
TGTGCCAGCAGTGAAGCGGCGGGACAGTACGAGCAGTACTTC
CASSEAAGQYEQYF
>TRBJ1-3|few|NA|TRBV2
TGTGCCAGCAGTAGGGACACTGGAAACACCATATATTTT
CASSRDTGNTIYF
>TRBJ2-2|NA|NA|TRBV27
TGTGCCAGCAGCCATCCCAACACCGGGGAGCTGTTTTTT
CASSHPNTGELFF
>TRBJ1-1|NA|NA|TRBV19
TGTGCCAGACACGACGAGGGTAGAAAGACTGAAGCTTTCTTT
CARHDEGRKTEAFF
>TRBJ1-1|NA|NA|TRBV19
TGTGCCAGTAGTATCTCCGAGGGAATTGAAAAAATAAACACTGAAGCTTTCTTT
CASSISEGIEKINTEAFF
>TRBJ2-5|NA|NA|TRBV11-3
TGTGCCAGCAGCTCAGAGGATAGGATCCAAGAGACCCAGTACTTC
CASSSEDRIQETQYF
>TRBJ1-1|NA|NA|TRBV28
TGTGCCAGCAGTTTATCGCCCCCCAGGGGAGAAGCTTTCTTT
CASSLSPPRGEAFF
>TRBJ1-4|NA|NA|TRBV18
TGTGCCAGCTCAGGACACAGCGAAAAACTGTTTTTT
CASSGHSEKLFF
>TRBJ1-5|NA|NA|TRBV7-9
TGTGCCAGCAGCTTTAACAGAAATCAGCCCCAGCATTTT
CASSFNRNQPQHF
>TRBJ1-2|NA|NA|TRBV6-6
TGTGCCAGCAGTTCGGGCAGAACTAACTATGGCTACACCTTC
CASSSGRTNYGYTF
>TRBJ2-7|NA|NA|TRBV6-6
TGTGCCAGCAGTTACGCCGGGACGAGGGACTACGAGCAGTACTTC
CASSYAGTRDYEQYF
>TRBJ1-1|NA|NA|TRBV28
TGTGCCAGCAGTTTTATCTGGGCTGAAGCTTTCTTT
CASSFIWAEAFF
>TRBJ2-7|NA|TRBD1|TRBV11-2
TGTGCCAGCAGCTCCCTACCGGGACAGGGATTAGGGCCGCCCTACGAGCAGTACTTC
CASSSLPGQGLGPPYEQYF
>TRBJ2-2|NA|NA|TRBV7-9
TGTGCCAGCAGCTTAGTATCATCCTTTCCCGGGGAGCTGTTTTTT
CASSLVSSFPGELFF
>TRBJ2-1|NA|TRBD2|TRBV19
TGTGCCAGCGGACTAGCGGGAGCGGATGAGCAGTTCTTC
CASGLAGADEQFF
>TRBJ2-1|NA|TRBD2|TRBV28
TGTGCCAGCAGTTTTTCCCGACTAGCGGGAGTCAATGAGCAGTTCTTC
CASSFSRLAGVNEQFF
>TRBJ2-1|NA|NA|TRBV21-1
TGTGCCAGCAGCAAAGCAGAGCGGGAGGGCCACTACAATGAGCAGTTCTTC
CASSKAEREGHYNEQFF
>TRBJ2-7|NA|TRBD1|TRBV5-5
TGTGCCAGCAGCATCCACAGGGGGCGCAGAGACGAGCAGTACTTC
CASSIHRGRRDEQYF
>TRBJ2-1|NA|TRBD2|TRBV11-2
TGTGCCAGCAGCCTGAGCGGGAGGGCCGACAATGAGCAGTTCTTC
CASSLSGRADNEQFF
>TRBJ2-7|few|NA|TRBV5-1
TGCGCCAGCAGCGCCAGGGCCCTTACCCTTGGGGACGAGCAGTACTTC
CASSARALTLGDEQYF
>TRBJ1-5|NA|NA|TRBV6-1
TGTGCCAGCAGTGAAGCGCTTACAGGGAGGAGGAATCAGCCCCAGCATTTT
CASSEALTGRRNQPQHF
>TRBJ1-4|few|TRBD1|TRBV7-9
TGTGCCAGCAGCCGAACAGGGGTTAGGAATGAAAAACTGTTTTTT
CASSRTGVRNEKLFF
>TRBJ1-5|NA|TRBD1|TRBV7-8
TGTGCCAGCAGCCCGAGGACAGGGGGGATCAACCAGCCCCAGCATTTT
CASSPRTGGINQPQHF
>TRBJ2-1|NA|NA|TRBV18
TGTGCCAGCTCCGAGGGCAGGAATGAGCAGTTCTTC
CASSEGRNEQFF
>TRBJ2-2|NA|NA|TRBV28
TGTGCCAGCAGTTTTCGTAGCAATATAGCCACCGGGGAGCTGTTTTTT
CASSFRSNIATGELFF
>TRBJ2-1|NA|NA|TRBV11-3
TGTGCCAGCAGCCGAAGAGGACCTAATGAGCAGTTCTTC
CASSRRGPNEQFF
>TRBJ2-3|NA|NA|TRBV19
TGTGCCAGTAGTATGGGGGCGAAGGGCACAGATACGCAGTATTTT
CASSMGAKGTDTQYF
>TRBJ1-2|NA|NA|TRBV5-1
TGCGCCAGCAGCTTGGTGGGGCTCTATGGCTACACCTTC
CASSLVGLYGYTF